The 9 T cell receptor beta chains reported below all come from one sample, sequenced in a study of tumor and adjacent non-tumor tissue in lung cancer. A modified ARM-PCR protocol with three rounds of nested PCR amplified TCRbeta. TCRdb independently ran MiXCR on the multiplex PCR reads; one entry per CDR3 protein. The table has more than 95,000 distinct CDR3 sequences, 66% seen once. No cell sorting was done before RNA was extracted from the tissue. Sequenced: lung tumor tissue. The receptors stem from a man aged 30 to 45 with non-small cell lung cancer.

The sample holds one count of this clonotype. This sequence may be a read error, since a much larger clone differs from it by one base. CDR3 in amino acids: CSASMAGGAYKQYF. The CDR3 DNA sequence: TGCAGTGCTAGTATGGCAGGGGGCGCCTACAAGCAGTACTTC. The chain has TRBV20-1 and TRBJ2-7; 8 bases map to TRBD1. The CDR3 contains 14 residues. The germline CDR1 and CDR2 sequences are DFQATT and SNEGSKA (reference sequence).

This clonotype was counted at least ten times. The J gene is TRBJ2-3, the V gene TRBV6-5; 11 positions match TRBD1. Germline CDR1 and CDR2: MNHEY and SVGAGI. This CDR3 is built from 19 residues. Unmatched junction bases numbered 15, after V lost 2 bases and J lost 5 bases. The CDR3 DNA is TGTGCCAGCAGTTACAGCGAGCCTTTTGGGACAGGGGGTCTAGATACGCAGTATTTT. Its protein product is CASSYSEPFGTGGLDTQYF.

With regard to this clonotype: This may stem from a read error, because a much larger clone lies one nucleotide away. The CDR3 loop is CASSLGTGWDTEAFF. CDR3 nucleotides: TGTGCCAGCAGTTTAGGAACAGGGTGGGACACTGAAGCTTTCTTT. The V and J genes are TRBV12-3 or TRBV12-4 and TRBJ1-1, with a weak D call TRBD1 (6 bases). CDR3 length equals 15 residues. With 1 base removed from V and 3 bases from J, the gap between germline ends came to 12 bases.

To note about this clonotype: This may stem from a read error, because a much larger clone lies one nucleotide away. This chain uses TRBV20-1 with TRBJ2-3; tentative D call: TRBD2 (6 bases). CDR3 length: 14 residues. The V gene's germline CDR1 is DFQATT and CDR2 SNEGSKA (reference sequence). The CDR3 spells CTARLAGRTDTQYF. For the CDR3, the DNA is TGCACTGCCCGACTTGCGGGGCGCACAGATACGCAGTATTTT.

This CDR3 is CASSQSAGGGETQYF. Written as DNA, the CDR3 is TGCGCCAGCAGTCAATCGGCGGGGGGTGGGGAGACCCAGTACTTC. The chain is built from TRBV10-2 and TRBJ2-5, with 8 nucleotides matching TRBD2. J was trimmed by 5 bases and V by 5 bases; bases with no gene match: 10. The CDR3 totals 15 residues. Germline CDR1 is WSHSY and CDR2 is SAAADI.

This clonotype occurred once. Possible read error: a much larger clone is one base away. The rearrangement joins TRBV29-1 to TRBJ1-3; a possible D gene is TRBD1 (6 bases). This CDR3 contains 14 residues. V was pared by 3 bases and J by 4 bases, with 13 bases between. CDR1 is SQVTM, CDR2 ANQGSEA, per germline. The CDR3, as DNA: TGCAGCGTTGAGGACCCAGGGGAAGGAAACACCATATATTTT. It specifies CSVEDPGEGNTIYF. The whole variable domain, remainder taken from reference TRBV29-1 and TRBJ1-3, is SAVISQKPSRDICQRGTSLTIQCQVDSQVTMMFWYRQQPGQSLTLIATANQGSEATYESGFVIDKFPISRPNLTFSTLTVSNMSPEDSSIYLCSVEDPGEGNTIYFGEGSWLTVV.

Worth noting for this clonotype: Just one base apart from a much larger clone, this may be a read error. The chain links TRBV20-1 to TRBJ1-1, with no clear D. The CDR3 has 15 amino acids. In germline, CDR1 is DFQATT, CDR2 SNEGSKA (reference sequence). V dropped 1 base and J dropped 7 bases, with 19 bases sitting between them. The CDR3 region is CSARAHDVGNVEAFF. CDR3 nucleotide sequence: TGCAGTGCTAGAGCACACGATGTGGGGAATGTTGAAGCTTTCTTT.

In the case of this clonotype: Given a much more abundant clone one base away, this may be a read error. The genes are TRBV4-1 and TRBJ1-5; D uncertain. CDR3 length: 15 amino acids. Trimming took off 7 bases at V and 0 bases at J, with 13 bases between the two ends. Germline V gives CDR1 MGHRA, CDR2 YSYEKL. The CDR3 coding sequence is TGCGCCAGCAAGCATGGGGTGAATAGCAATCAGCCCCAGCATTTT. Translation gives CASKHGVNSNQPQHF.

Details on this clonotype: A read error may produce the germline difference seen at one junction end. The chain joins TRBV6-2 or TRBV6-3 to TRBJ1-4, with TRBD1 identical over 8 bases. The length of the CDR3 is 13 residues. Germline V gene data show CDR1 as MNHEY and CDR2 as SVGEGT. The CDR3 spells CASSYWGRGQLFF. The CDR3 nucleotides are TGTGCAAGCAGTTACTGGGGCAGGGGGCAACTGTTTTTT.